This T cell receptor beta chain was captured by sequencing in a study of blood T cells in healthy people across ages. With a J-beta primer mix and a sample-barcoded 5' primer, a second PCR ran about 7 to 12 cycles. In TCRdb, the 5' RACE reads were re-called with MiXCR into one record per CDR3 protein. This table has roughly 1,500,000 distinct CDR3 sequences, roughly 40% appearing once. Peripheral blood, about 9.3 milliliters per donor, was collected. At least 6 micrograms of total RNA were extracted per sample. The TCR sequence derives from a young woman in good health. Sequencing was performed on blood.

CDR3: CASSLAGLAGAGDTQYF. The CDR3 DNA reads TGCGCCAGCAGCTTGGCGGGACTAGCGGGAGCGGGAGATACGCAGTATTTT. V usage is TRBV5-1 and J usage is TRBJ2-3; 14 bases are a match to TRBD2. CDR3 size: 17 residues. Trimming at V came to 0 bases and at J to 5 bases, leaving 5 bases not matched to a gene. The V gene's germline CDR1 is SGHRS and CDR2 YFSETQ.